The clone carrying this T cell receptor beta chain has a count of ten or more. With 7 bases clipped from V and 3 bases from J, the junction kept 7 bases outside the gene matches. The germline V gene has CDR1 SQVTM and CDR2 ANQGSEA. The CDR3 extends over 13 amino acids. TCRdb re-analysed the RT-PCR reads in MiXCR, keeping a single row per CDR3 protein. This sample has 650,000 to 800,000 distinct CDR3 sequences, with 14% found just once. The chain is built from TRBV29-1 and TRBJ1-2, with 8 bases matching TRBD1. The clonotype comes from a female donor in good health, serving as a healthy control. Material: memory CD4+ T cells from blood. As DNA, the CDR3 is TGCAGCGCCAGAGTACAGGGGGACTATGGCTACACCTTC. It codes for CSARVQGDYGYTF.